This passage covers 9 T cell receptor beta chains from one sample sequenced in a study of cytomegalovirus exposure and HLA in healthy donors. PCR used 60 Vbeta primers and 13 Jbeta primers. Here immunoSEQ multiplex PCR was the method, and the copy in TCRdb shows in-frame clones only, minus some. The sample holds about 110,000 clones, roughly 70% seen once. Sequences were obtained from PBMCs. The receptors derive from a woman in her seventies in good health and CMV-seropositive.

The V call is TRBV6-5, the J call TRBJ2-7; a weak D match, TRBD1 (6 bases). There are 16 residues in the CDR3. Per the germline V gene, CDR1 is MNHEY and CDR2 is SVGAGI. V lost 0 bases and J lost 0, with 12 bases in between. CDR3 DNA sequence: TGTGCCAGCAGTTACTCGACCCCGGACAGCTCCTACGAGCAGTACTTC. It encodes CASSYSTPDSSYEQYF.

The chain employs TRBV19 and TRBJ2-1; no clear D. This CDR3 is 16 amino acids long. Germline CDR1 and CDR2: LNHDA and SQIVND (reference sequence). Trimming removed 8 bases from V and 1 base from J, with 18 bases in between. In DNA, the CDR3 is TGTGCCAGTTCATTGGGTAGCTCAATTTCCTACAATGAGCAGTTCTTC. Translating gives CASSLGSSISYNEQFF.

The gene calls are TRBV1 and TRBJ2-3; TRBD2 was called by the table and not checked on the DNA. TRBV1 is a documented pseudogene. The CDR3 is 18 residues long. The CDR3 bases are TGCACCAGCAGCCGCAAGCTCCGACATAGCGGGGGCACAGATACGCAGTATTTT. Translation: CTSSRKLRHSGGTDTQYF.

This chain uses TRBV6-1 with TRBJ2-3, with TRBD1 matching 10 bases. Trimming cost V 6 bases and J 1 base; bases outside gene matches: 4. The CDR3 has 15 amino acids. CDR1 and CDR2 from the germline V gene are MNHNS and SASEGT. The DNA for the CDR3 is TGTGCCAGCAGCTTGACAGGGGGCGGCACAGATACGCAGTATTTT. Translating gives CASSLTGGGTDTQYF.

The chain carries TRBV6-1 and TRBJ2-5, with TRBD2 matching 8 bases. With 4 bases clipped from V and 4 bases from J, the junction kept 11 bases outside the gene matches. Per the germline V gene, CDR1 is MNHNS and CDR2 is SASEGT. This CDR3 has 16 residues. CDR3 loop: CASSGGSGALGETQYF. The CDR3, as DNA: TGTGCCAGCAGTGGGGGTAGCGGGGCCCTGGGAGAGACCCAGTACTTC.

A few counts support this clone. The V and J genes are TRBV29-1 and TRBJ2-2, with 8 bases matching TRBD1. Germline CDR1 SQVTM, CDR2 ANQGSEA. V lost 5 bases to trimming and J lost 0 bases; unmatched junction nucleotides: 5. The CDR3 runs to 15 residues. CDR3 in DNA: TGCAGCGTTATAGGACAGGGCGCGAACACCGGGGAGCTGTTTTTT. Residues: CSVIGQGANTGELFF.

This clone came up a few times. The chain is built from TRBV7-9 and TRBJ2-2; D is uncertain. Germline CDR1 and CDR2: SEHNR and FQNEAQ (reference sequence). V was cut by 3 bases and J by 2 bases, with 10 bases left in between. The CDR3 runs 15 residues. The chain's CDR3 is CASSFNPVNTGELFF. The CDR3 DNA is TGTGCCAGCAGCTTTAATCCGGTTAACACCGGGGAGCTGTTTTTT.

In its sample, this clone was seen a few times. The gene calls are TRBV14 and TRBJ1-2; the match to TRBD1 covers 7 bases. From germline, CDR1 is SGHDN and CDR2 FVKESK. The CDR3 length is 12 residues. V was clipped by 4 bases and J by 7 bases; unmatched bases: 3. The CDR3 loop reads CASSPKGAGYTF. CDR3 nucleotides: TGTGCCAGCAGCCCCAAGGGGGCTGGCTACACCTTC.

The chain joins TRBV7-2 to TRBJ2-1, with 9 nucleotides matching TRBD1. The V segment lost 5 bases and the J segment 3 bases; nucleotides outside the gene matches: 8. The CDR3 consists of 16 residues. CDR1 and CDR2 from the germline V gene are SGHTA and FQGNSA. The CDR3 spells CASSRTGQGFYNEQFF. The CDR3 DNA reads TGTGCCAGCAGCAGAACGGGACAGGGCTTCTACAATGAGCAGTTCTTC.